Listed below are T cell receptor beta chains from one sample, sequenced in a study of T cell repertoires in aging, cancer and after chemotherapy. One entry per CDR3 protein results from TCRdb running MiXCR on the multiplex PCR reads. The table lists about 1,400 distinct CDR3 sequences, roughly 37% of them singletons, with more than 10% in the top ten. Sequencing was carried out using blood. The source is a human donor with a solid tumor. Both conserved end residues are part of each CDR3. A D gene is named only where the DNA matches it firmly. The size of a clone is reported for some rows only, either as once, few or many, or as a class for expanded clones.

J gene: TRBJ1-4; clone size: large; CDR3 length: 13; V gene: TRBV6-5; D gene: .; CDR3 protein: CASSYSAGLLLFF; CDR3 DNA: TGTGCCAGCAGTTACTCCGCCGGATTGTTACTGTTTTTT
J gene: TRBJ1-1; clone size: .; CDR3 length: 15; V gene: TRBV6-1; D gene: .; CDR3 protein: CASSVELRGNTEAFF; CDR3 DNA: TGTGCCAGCAGTGTGGAACTTAGAGGGAACACTGAAGCTTTCTTT
J gene: TRBJ1-1; clone size: few; CDR3 length: 14; V gene: TRBV12-3/TRBV12-4; D gene: TRBD1; CDR3 protein: CASSFYRGSGEAFF; CDR3 DNA: TGTGCCAGCAGTTTTTACAGGGGGAGCGGTGAAGCTTTCTTT
J gene: TRBJ1-1; clone size: .; CDR3 length: 13; V gene: TRBV28; D gene: .; CDR3 protein: CASSPRRNTEAFF; CDR3 DNA: TGTGCCAGCAGTCCCCGCAGGAACACTGAAGCTTTCTTT
J gene: TRBJ2-7; clone size: few; CDR3 length: 16; V gene: TRBV9; D gene: TRBD1; CDR3 protein: CASSPRAGTVAYEQYF; CDR3 DNA: TGTGCCAGCAGCCCCCGAGCCGGGACAGTGGCCTACGAGCAGTACTTC
J gene: TRBJ2-2; clone size: few; CDR3 length: 16; V gene: TRBV6-1; D gene: .; CDR3 protein: CASSAVAGALTGELFF; CDR3 DNA: TGTGCCAGCAGTGCGGTGGCGGGGGCATTGACCGGGGAGCTGTTTTTT
J gene: TRBJ1-2; clone size: .; CDR3 length: 15; V gene: TRBV28; D gene: .; CDR3 protein: CASTLGGKGGYGYTF; CDR3 DNA: TGTGCCAGCACTCTCGGGGGGAAAGGGGGCTATGGCTACACCTTC
J gene: TRBJ1-4; clone size: few; CDR3 length: 15; V gene: TRBV10-3; D gene: .; CDR3 protein: CAISEFEAGVEKLFF; CDR3 DNA: TGTGCCATCAGTGAATTCGAGGCTGGGGTCGAAAAACTGTTTTTT
J gene: TRBJ2-1; clone size: .; CDR3 length: 12; V gene: TRBV4-3; D gene: TRBD2; CDR3 protein: CASSQGGEIQFF; CDR3 DNA: TGCGCCAGCAGCCAGGGGGGGGAGATACAGTTCTTC
J gene: TRBJ1-1; clone size: .; CDR3 length: 13; V gene: TRBV19; D gene: .; CDR3 protein: CASSIRAFTSAFF; CDR3 DNA: TGTGCCAGTAGTATCCGGGCCTTCACGAGCGCTTTCTTT
J gene: TRBJ2-7; clone size: .; CDR3 length: 15; V gene: TRBV15; D gene: .; CDR3 protein: CATSRVYGSSYEQYF; CDR3 DNA: TGTGCCACCAGCAGAGTTTACGGGAGCTCCTACGAGCAGTACTTC
J gene: TRBJ2-3; clone size: large; CDR3 length: 16; V gene: TRBV19; D gene: .; CDR3 protein: CASSIRSGTATDTQYF; CDR3 DNA: TGTGCCAGTAGTATAAGATCCGGAACTGCCACAGATACGCAGTATTTT
J gene: TRBJ2-5; clone size: .; CDR3 length: 15; V gene: TRBV18; D gene: .; CDR3 protein: CASSPNRGKSETQYF; CDR3 DNA: TGTGCCAGCTCTCCCAACCGGGGGAAAAGCGAGACCCAGTACTTC
J gene: TRBJ1-5; clone size: .; CDR3 length: 16; V gene: TRBV27; D gene: .; CDR3 protein: CASSLTGSMGNQPQHF; CDR3 DNA: TGTGCCAGCAGCTTAACAGGGTCCATGGGCAATCAGCCCCAGCATTTT